These T cell receptor beta chains were read from a single sample in a study of response to subunit inactivated influenza vaccine. One entry per CDR3 protein, called by TCRdb with MiXCR from the RT-PCR reads. The table shows about 500,000 distinct CDR3 sequences, with 10% to 15% occurring only once. Sequenced here: PBMCs from blood, sampled about 40 days after vaccination. These TCRs come from a man between 50 and 59 years old who received an inactivated influenza vaccine. Both conserved end residues are trimmed from each CDR3. The order of the fields is V gene, CDR3 protein.

V: TRBV5-1
CDR3: ASSLALGGIQETQY

V: TRBV29-1
CDR3: SVEVWENGYGYT

V: TRBV18
CDR3: ASSPGQEIYNEQF

V: TRBV7-2
CDR3: ASSRLAGDETQY

V: TRBV30
CDR3: AWSETYEQY

V: TRBV20-1
CDR3: SAIPARAINQPQH

V: TRBV6-1
CDR3: ASSPTILAGLTDTQY

V: TRBV5-4
CDR3: ASSWAANPTRRGTGELF

V: TRBV24-1
CDR3: ATSDPDGKSYNEQF

V: TRBV30
CDR3: AWSVLTTEAF

V: TRBV12-2
CDR3: ASRLALKGASYEQY

V: TRBV18
CDR3: ASSPNALRTGGIYEQY

V: TRBV4-3
CDR3: ASSRTTSRVTGELF

V: TRBV20-1
CDR3: SASRPTGGQNTEAF

V: TRBV20-1
CDR3: SAMRTSGRYEQY

V: TRBV3-1
CDR3: ASSQVSYEQF

V: TRBV28
CDR3: ASRVAGVHEQF

V: TRBV29-1
CDR3: SVEKGLAGGGTQY

V: TRBV5-6
CDR3: ASSLWFSRTDTQY

V: TRBV9
CDR3: ASSVYGSTDTQY

V: TRBV27
CDR3: ASRPDSDTQY

V: TRBV6-1
CDR3: ASSVSGTGRAF

V: TRBV5-1
CDR3: ASRSETGSYGYT

V: TRBV7-9
CDR3: ASSFYSSSTDTQY

V: TRBV27
CDR3: ASSFLGDSNEKLF

V: TRBV6-2/TRBV6-3
CDR3: ASSRRTGGNYGYT

V: TRBV6-5
CDR3: ASSYLPGNYGYT

V: TRBV6-1
CDR3: AISTGGINQPQH

V: TRBV12-3/TRBV12-4
CDR3: ASSFREANQPQH

V: TRBV12-3/TRBV12-4
CDR3: ASSFSGTGNTEAF

V: TRBV12-3/TRBV12-4
CDR3: ASSSDRDTEAF

V: TRBV28
CDR3: ASSSSGQGGNEQF

V: TRBV12-3/TRBV12-4
CDR3: ASSLNSNQGAGYGYT

V: TRBV20-1
CDR3: SARAGRGIGEQY

V: TRBV12-3/TRBV12-4
CDR3: ASSSSGTSSYEQY

V: TRBV20-1
CDR3: SAIPSGRGEQY

V: TRBV5-1
CDR3: ASSSLPTGANYGYT

V: TRBV7-9
CDR3: ASTTGTGVEAF

V: TRBV20-1
CDR3: SARGQGSHEQY

V: TRBV7-8
CDR3: ASKRTGGSTDTQY

V: TRBV6-1
CDR3: ASSEGSVYTQY

V: TRBV5-5
CDR3: ASRDRTGGYEQY

V: TRBV20-1
CDR3: SARGLVNTGELF

V: TRBV2
CDR3: ASSRGLAGNSGANVLT

V: TRBV4-3
CDR3: ASSQSLGGRTGELF

V: TRBV5-1
CDR3: ASSFGQGENEQY

V: TRBV7-2
CDR3: ASSLAASSSYNEQF

V: TRBV5-1
CDR3: ASSLVSVNSPLH

V: TRBV29-1
CDR3: SVKHRDRKPTSEVPTDTQY

V: TRBV6-1
CDR3: ASSARQGWTARGTF

V: TRBV12-3/TRBV12-4
CDR3: ASSYTTGGYYEQY

V: TRBV5-5
CDR3: ASSPTGVENTQY

V: TRBV7-2
CDR3: ASSLTREETQY

V: TRBV18
CDR3: ASSPDRGREKLF

V: TRBV6-1
CDR3: ASRIDSRSYEQY

V: TRBV29-1
CDR3: SVELAGGPYEQY

V: TRBV6-1
CDR3: ASRPTIGVQETQY